The clone carrying this T cell receptor beta chain was recorded once. Its antigen remains unidentified. Trimming cost V 5 bases and J 4 bases; bases outside gene matches: 15. The germline V gene has CDR1 SGHAT and CDR2 FQNNGV. The CDR3 covers 19 residues. This sample is drawn from a study of OX40 agonist ivuxolimab in advanced cancers. Findings and limits, study-wide: It was also the case that some nonresponders had low normalized T-cell clonal expansion.

Clones were read by immunoSEQ multiplex PCR, and TCRdb kept only the in-frame ones, dropping some. The sample yields 45,000 to 60,000 clones, approximately 90% seen once. Sample: CD4+ or CD8+ T cells sorted from blood, taken in a trial of the OX40 agonist ivuxolimab. The clonotype was recovered from an adult with an advanced solid tumor such as melanoma, head and neck, liver or kidney cancer. V is TRBV11-2 and J is TRBJ2-6; 9 bases line up with TRBD2. CDR3 DNA: TGTGCCAGCAGCCTGAGCGGGGGGCCCCGTTTTAGCGGGGCCAACGTCCTGACTTTC. Its protein is CASSLSGGPRFSGANVLTF.